This is a list of T cell receptor beta chains from one sample in a study of shared T cell receptors in the human thymus. TCRdb's copy holds only in-frame clones and misses some; the assay was immunoSEQ multiplex PCR. Of hundreds of thousands of clones detected, 80% to 90% appear once; the ten largest clones hold over 0.008%. These data were also reused for a study on human thymus T cells.

Sequenced sample: thymocytes. The source of these receptors is a boy under two years old with a congenital heart defect. Both conserved end residues are part of each CDR3. Fields, in order: clone size, V gene, J gene, D gene, CDR3 DNA, CDR3 protein. The D gene is left open where the match is weak. The size field is filled for only some rows; it gives once, few, many or a size class.

clone size: NA; V gene: TRBV6-6; J gene: TRBJ1-5; D gene: NA; CDR3 DNA: TGTGCCAGCAGTTATCGAGAATTTAATCAGCCCCAGCATTTT; CDR3 protein: CASSYREFNQPQHF
clone size: NA; V gene: TRBV2; J gene: TRBJ1-4; D gene: NA; CDR3 DNA: TGTGCCAGCAGGTTGTATAAAAGTGGGAGTGAAAAACTGTTTTTT; CDR3 protein: CASRLYKSGSEKLFF
clone size: NA; V gene: TRBV11-2; J gene: TRBJ2-2; D gene: TRBD2; CDR3 DNA: TGTGCCAGCAGCTTCACTAGCGGGACGAACACCGGGGAGCTGTTTTTT; CDR3 protein: CASSFTSGTNTGELFF
clone size: NA; V gene: TRBV4-3; J gene: TRBJ1-5; D gene: NA; CDR3 DNA: TGCGCCAGCAGCCAGACAATTTTCGGGGAGAGCAATCAGCCCCAGCATTTT; CDR3 protein: CASSQTIFGESNQPQHF
clone size: NA; V gene: TRBV9; J gene: TRBJ2-3; D gene: NA; CDR3 DNA: TGTGCCAGGACAGGTCGCACAGATACGCAGTATTTT; CDR3 protein: CARTGRTDTQYF
clone size: NA; V gene: TRBV7-6; J gene: TRBJ1-1; D gene: TRBD1; CDR3 DNA: TGTGCCAGCAGTTTAACGACAGGGCATAATGATGAAGCTTTCTTT; CDR3 protein: CASSLTTGHNDEAFF
clone size: NA; V gene: TRBV12-2; J gene: TRBJ2-7; D gene: NA; CDR3 DNA: TGTGCAAGTCGCCCGGAGGGACTAGCGGGAGGCGAGCAGTACTTC; CDR3 protein: CASRPEGLAGGEQYF
clone size: NA; V gene: TRBV7-9; J gene: TRBJ2-1; D gene: TRBD1; CDR3 DNA: TGTGCCAGCAGCTTGGCCTCTCCCCGGACAGGCGGCAATGAGCAGTTCTTC; CDR3 protein: CASSLASPRTGGNEQFF
clone size: once; V gene: TRBV30; J gene: TRBJ2-5; D gene: TRBD1; CDR3 DNA: TGTGCCTGGAGTGACAAACTACGGACAGGGCAAGAGACCCAGTACTTC; CDR3 protein: CAWSDKLRTGQETQYF
clone size: NA; V gene: TRBV19; J gene: TRBJ1-2; D gene: NA; CDR3 DNA: TGTGCCAGTAGTATCGACAGGCTTTCTGGCTACACCTTC; CDR3 protein: CASSIDRLSGYTF
clone size: NA; V gene: TRBV4-2; J gene: TRBJ2-3; D gene: TRBD2; CDR3 DNA: TGTGCCAGCAGCCAGCCGTCGGCGGGAGGAGATACGCAGTATTTT; CDR3 protein: CASSQPSAGGDTQYF
clone size: NA; V gene: TRBV19; J gene: TRBJ2-5; D gene: TRBD1; CDR3 DNA: TGTGCCAGTAGTACCAGGCCAGGGGGACATGAGACCCAGTACTTC; CDR3 protein: CASSTRPGGHETQYF
clone size: NA; V gene: TRBV11-2; J gene: TRBJ2-7; D gene: TRBD2; CDR3 DNA: TGTGCCAGCAGCATCACTAGCGTCTCCTACGAGCAGTACTTC; CDR3 protein: CASSITSVSYEQYF
clone size: once; V gene: TRBV5-3; J gene: TRBJ2-7; D gene: NA; CDR3 DNA: TGTGCCAGAAGCTTGGTAAGCGGATACTACGAGCAGTACTTC; CDR3 protein: CARSLVSGYYEQYF
clone size: NA; V gene: TRBV30; J gene: TRBJ2-7; D gene: NA; CDR3 DNA: TGTGCCTGGAGACCACAGGGTACCTACGAGCAGTACTTC; CDR3 protein: CAWRPQGTYEQYF
clone size: NA; V gene: TRBV9; J gene: TRBJ1-6; D gene: TRBD1; CDR3 DNA: TGTGCCAGCAGCGTAGGGAAAGGGACAGGACAGCTATCACCCCTCCACTTT; CDR3 protein: CASSVGKGTGQLSPLHF
clone size: NA; V gene: TRBV9; J gene: TRBJ2-7; D gene: TRBD2; CDR3 DNA: TGTGCCAGCAGCGTAGCTACCTCTAGCGGGTTCTACGAGCAGTACTTC; CDR3 protein: CASSVATSSGFYEQYF
clone size: NA; V gene: TRBV5-6; J gene: TRBJ1-2; D gene: NA; CDR3 DNA: TGTGCCAGCAGCTCCGACAGCCAGGGCGGCTACACCTTC; CDR3 protein: CASSSDSQGGYTF
clone size: once; V gene: TRBV10-1; J gene: TRBJ2-1; D gene: NA; CDR3 DNA: TGCGCCAGCAGTGATACAGGCTACAATGAGCAGTTCTTC; CDR3 protein: CASSDTGYNEQFF
clone size: NA; V gene: TRBV28; J gene: TRBJ2-7; D gene: NA; CDR3 DNA: TGTGCCAGCAGTTTAGTATCCGGAGGGCCCTACGAGCAGTACTTC; CDR3 protein: CASSLVSGGPYEQYF
clone size: NA; V gene: TRBV10-3; J gene: TRBJ2-5; D gene: TRBD2; CDR3 DNA: TGTGCCATCAGTTCCAGAGCGGGGATGGAGACCCAGTACTTC; CDR3 protein: CAISSRAGMETQYF
clone size: NA; V gene: TRBV29-1; J gene: TRBJ1-4; D gene: NA; CDR3 DNA: TGCAGCGTTGAAGGCTTCCCTGGGGAGGCGGGTGAAAAACTGTTTTTT; CDR3 protein: CSVEGFPGEAGEKLFF
clone size: NA; V gene: TRBV5-4; J gene: TRBJ2-1; D gene: TRBD2; CDR3 DNA: TGTGCCAGCAGCTTGGCATCTAGCGGGGGGTCGAATGAGCAGTTCTTC; CDR3 protein: CASSLASSGGSNEQFF
clone size: once; V gene: TRBV4-1; J gene: TRBJ2-1; D gene: TRBD1; CDR3 DNA: TGCGCCAGCAGCCATCGGACAGGGATATACAATGAGCAGTTCTTC; CDR3 protein: CASSHRTGIYNEQFF
clone size: NA; V gene: TRBV7-9; J gene: TRBJ1-6; D gene: TRBD1; CDR3 DNA: TGTGCCAGCAGCACCCCCACCTGGACAGGGATTGATTCACCCCTCCACTTT; CDR3 protein: CASSTPTWTGIDSPLHF
clone size: NA; V gene: TRBV29-1; J gene: TRBJ1-1; D gene: TRBD1; CDR3 DNA: TGCAGCGTTCAGAACACAGGGGGGGACACTGAAGCTTTCTTT; CDR3 protein: CSVQNTGGDTEAFF
clone size: NA; V gene: TRBV5-5; J gene: TRBJ2-1; D gene: TRBD2; CDR3 DNA: TGTGCCAGCAGCTTACAGGCTAGCGGGCGCCACAATGAGCAGTTCTTC; CDR3 protein: CASSLQASGRHNEQFF
clone size: NA; V gene: TRBV14; J gene: TRBJ2-7; D gene: TRBD1; CDR3 DNA: TGTGCCAGCAGCCAGGAACAGGGGGATCCCTACGAGCAGTACTTC; CDR3 protein: CASSQEQGDPYEQYF
clone size: NA; V gene: TRBV5-1; J gene: TRBJ1-2; D gene: NA; CDR3 DNA: TGCGCCAGCAGCGATTCAGGGGAAGCTAACTATGGCTACACCTTC; CDR3 protein: CASSDSGEANYGYTF
clone size: NA; V gene: TRBV14; J gene: TRBJ2-3; D gene: TRBD2; CDR3 DNA: TGTGCCAGCAGCCAGTTACTAGCGGGAAGCACAGATACGCAGTATTTT; CDR3 protein: CASSQLLAGSTDTQYF
clone size: NA; V gene: TRBV15; J gene: TRBJ2-7; D gene: NA; CDR3 DNA: TGTGCCACCAGCAGGGATGACAGACCCTACGAGCAGTACTTC; CDR3 protein: CATSRDDRPYEQYF
clone size: NA; V gene: TRBV2; J gene: TRBJ2-7; D gene: TRBD1; CDR3 DNA: TGTGCCAGCAGTGGTAATAGGGGGCCCTACGAGCAGTACTTC; CDR3 protein: CASSGNRGPYEQYF
clone size: NA; V gene: TRBV6-6; J gene: TRBJ1-1; D gene: NA; CDR3 DNA: TGTGCCAGCAGTTTCCCGGAGGAGCCGAACACTGAAGCTTTCTTT; CDR3 protein: CASSFPEEPNTEAFF
clone size: NA; V gene: TRBV7-2; J gene: TRBJ2-1; D gene: NA; CDR3 DNA: TGTGCCAGCAGCTTAGAGGAGCGGGTCGCCTACAATGAGCAGTTCTTC; CDR3 protein: CASSLEERVAYNEQFF
clone size: NA; V gene: TRBV6-4; J gene: TRBJ2-7; D gene: NA; CDR3 DNA: TGTGCCAGCAGTGGTGACAGAAGCTACGAGCAGTACTTC; CDR3 protein: CASSGDRSYEQYF
clone size: once; V gene: TRBV27; J gene: TRBJ2-7; D gene: NA; CDR3 DNA: TGTGCCAGCAGTTTACTTCAGGGGGGCTACGAGCAGTACTTC; CDR3 protein: CASSLLQGGYEQYF
clone size: NA; V gene: TRBV4-1; J gene: TRBJ1-4; D gene: NA; CDR3 DNA: TGCGCCAGCAGCCAAGAAGGGGCCGGTAATGAAAAACTGTTTTTT; CDR3 protein: CASSQEGAGNEKLFF
clone size: NA; V gene: TRBV30; J gene: TRBJ1-4; D gene: NA; CDR3 DNA: TGTGCCTGGACTACCCTGAGCCGTGAAAAACTGTTTTTT; CDR3 protein: CAWTTLSREKLFF
clone size: few; V gene: TRBV28; J gene: TRBJ2-2; D gene: NA; CDR3 DNA: TGTGCCAGCAGTTTTTCTATCACCGGGGAGCTGTTTTTT; CDR3 protein: CASSFSITGELFF
clone size: NA; V gene: TRBV4-3; J gene: TRBJ2-6; D gene: NA; CDR3 DNA: TGCGCCAGCAGCCAAGGGCTCGGGAGCTCTGGGGCCAACGTCCTGACTTTC; CDR3 protein: CASSQGLGSSGANVLTF
clone size: NA; V gene: TRBV12-5; J gene: TRBJ1-3; D gene: NA; CDR3 DNA: TGTGCTAGTGGCCCTGCAGGGTACTCTGGAAACACCATATATTTT; CDR3 protein: CASGPAGYSGNTIYF
clone size: NA; V gene: TRBV10-3; J gene: TRBJ2-5; D gene: TRBD1; CDR3 DNA: TGTGCCATCAGTGAGTCCCCAGACAGGGGTTTTGAGGAGACCCAGTACTTC; CDR3 protein: CAISESPDRGFEETQYF
clone size: NA; V gene: TRBV5-4; J gene: TRBJ2-1; D gene: TRBD2; CDR3 DNA: TGTGCCAGCAGCTTGTTGGTAGCGGGGGGGCCGGGGTACAATGAGCAGTTCTTC; CDR3 protein: CASSLLVAGGPGYNEQFF
clone size: NA; V gene: TRBV5-1; J gene: TRBJ2-7; D gene: NA; CDR3 DNA: TGCGCCAGCAGCTTGGATACTAGCAGCGGCTACGAGCAGTACTTC; CDR3 protein: CASSLDTSSGYEQYF
clone size: NA; V gene: TRBV2; J gene: TRBJ1-2; D gene: NA; CDR3 DNA: TGTGCCAGCAGTGAGCAGACAGGCTATGGCTACACCTTC; CDR3 protein: CASSEQTGYGYTF
clone size: once; V gene: TRBV6-5; J gene: TRBJ2-1; D gene: TRBD2; CDR3 DNA: TGTGCCAGCGCTACAACTAGCGGGACCAATGAGCAGTTCTTC; CDR3 protein: CASATTSGTNEQFF
clone size: NA; V gene: TRBV6-1; J gene: TRBJ1-1; D gene: NA; CDR3 DNA: TGTGCCAGCAGTGAATTTCGAGCCCTGAAATGGAACACTGAAGCTTTCTTT; CDR3 protein: CASSEFRALKWNTEAFF
clone size: once; V gene: TRBV14; J gene: TRBJ1-3; D gene: NA; CDR3 DNA: TGTGCCAGCAGCTCAGGGGCGGGGGACACCATATATTTT; CDR3 protein: CASSSGAGDTIYF
clone size: once; V gene: TRBV11-2; J gene: TRBJ2-6; D gene: NA; CDR3 DNA: TGTGCCAGCAGCTTAGTTCTCTCTGGGGCCAACGTCCTGACTTTC; CDR3 protein: CASSLVLSGANVLTF
clone size: NA; V gene: TRBV7-2; J gene: TRBJ2-4; D gene: NA; CDR3 DNA: TGTGCCAGCAGCCCCTGGGACACTCCAGTAGCCAAAAACATTCAGTACTTC; CDR3 protein: CASSPWDTPVAKNIQYF
clone size: NA; V gene: TRBV4-1; J gene: TRBJ2-5; D gene: TRBD1; CDR3 DNA: TGCGCCAGCAGCCACACAGGGGGACCCTCACAAGAGACCCAGTACTTC; CDR3 protein: CASSHTGGPSQETQYF
clone size: NA; V gene: TRBV28; J gene: TRBJ2-3; D gene: NA; CDR3 DNA: TGTGCCAGCAGTTTCAGGAGGGTCACAGATACGCAGTATTTT; CDR3 protein: CASSFRRVTDTQYF
clone size: few; V gene: TRBV19; J gene: TRBJ1-5; D gene: NA; CDR3 DNA: TGTGCCAGTAGTATCCTACCCGCAGGATATAGCAATCAGCCCCAGCATTTT; CDR3 protein: CASSILPAGYSNQPQHF
clone size: NA; V gene: TRBV10-1; J gene: TRBJ2-7; D gene: TRBD2; CDR3 DNA: TGCGCCAGCAACCCCCGCATCAGGACTAGCTCCTACGAGCAGTACTTC; CDR3 protein: CASNPRIRTSSYEQYF
clone size: NA; V gene: TRBV13; J gene: TRBJ1-4; D gene: TRBD1; CDR3 DNA: TGTGCCAGCAGCCGACAGGGTGGAAATGAAAAACTGTTTTTT; CDR3 protein: CASSRQGGNEKLFF